The clone carrying this T cell receptor (beta chain) was observed at least ten times. For TCR beta, libraries came from iRepertoire HTBI primers and Arm-PCR of CDR3 regions. Via MiXCR, TCRdb re-called the multiplex PCR reads, giving one row per CDR3 protein. The profile covers around 400,000 distinct CDR3 sequences, with about 15% appearing a single time and 7.8% taken by the ten largest. The time point was: newly diagnosed GD, antithyroid drugs for less than 3 months. Generation of the TCR library employed RNA extracted from PBMCs. The sample is drawn from a study of regulatory T cells in long-lasting Graves disease. The CDR3 is made up of 18 amino acids. Germline trimming cut 2 bases from V and 4 bases from J; bases unmatched to any gene: 13. The data were also submitted as part of a second study, on T cells in Graves' hyperthyroidism and ophthalmopathy. That paper states: The HTBI primer set was used in a first-round RT-PCR of the TCR CDR3. Most clonotypes expanded in the thyroid (above 0.001) were also present in blood.

This specimen was peripheral blood mononuclear cells (PBMCs), taken at new diagnosis, from a patient treated with antithyroid drugs. The rearrangement links TRBV12-3 or TRBV12-4 to TRBJ2-5; TRBD2 matches 10 bases. The clonotype comes from a woman aged 40 to 55 with Graves disease. CDR3 bases: TGTGCCAGCAGTTTATCGCGTCTAGCGGGAGTCCCGGTAGAGACCCAGTACTTC. Its translation is CASSLSRLAGVPVETQYF.